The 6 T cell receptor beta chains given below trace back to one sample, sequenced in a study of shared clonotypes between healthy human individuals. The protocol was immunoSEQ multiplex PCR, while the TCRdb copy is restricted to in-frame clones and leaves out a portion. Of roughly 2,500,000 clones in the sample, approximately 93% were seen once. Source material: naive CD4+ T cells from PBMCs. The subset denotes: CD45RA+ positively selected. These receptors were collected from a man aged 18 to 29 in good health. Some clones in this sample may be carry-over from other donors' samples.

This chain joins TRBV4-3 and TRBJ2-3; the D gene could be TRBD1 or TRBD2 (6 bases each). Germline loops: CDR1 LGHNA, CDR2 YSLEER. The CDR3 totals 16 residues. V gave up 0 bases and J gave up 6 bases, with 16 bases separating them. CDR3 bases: TGCGCCAGCAGCCAAGATGGGAGCGGAGGGGGGGATACGCAGTATTTT. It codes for CASSQDGSGGGDTQYF.

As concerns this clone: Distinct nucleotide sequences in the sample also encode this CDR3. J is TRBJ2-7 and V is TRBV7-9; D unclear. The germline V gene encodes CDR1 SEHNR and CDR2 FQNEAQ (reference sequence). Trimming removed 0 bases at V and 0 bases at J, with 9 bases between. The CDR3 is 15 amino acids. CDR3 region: CASSLAGGRSYEQYF. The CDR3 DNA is TGTGCCAGCAGCTTAGCGGGCGGCCGCTCCTACGAGCAGTACTTC.

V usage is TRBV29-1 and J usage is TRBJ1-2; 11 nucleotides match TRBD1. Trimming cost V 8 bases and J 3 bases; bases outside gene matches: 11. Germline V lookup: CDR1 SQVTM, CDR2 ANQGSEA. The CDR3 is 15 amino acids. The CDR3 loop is CSLGTGGEGYYGYTF. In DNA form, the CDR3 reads TGCAGCCTAGGGACAGGGGGTGAGGGCTACTATGGCTACACCTTC.

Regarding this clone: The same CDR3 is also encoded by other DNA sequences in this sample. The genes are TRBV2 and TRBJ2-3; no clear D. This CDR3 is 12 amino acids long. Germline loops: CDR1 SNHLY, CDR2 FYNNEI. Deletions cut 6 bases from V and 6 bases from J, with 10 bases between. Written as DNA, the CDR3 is TGTGCCAGCAGAAAAGACTCCGATACGCAGTATTTT. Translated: CASRKDSDTQYF.

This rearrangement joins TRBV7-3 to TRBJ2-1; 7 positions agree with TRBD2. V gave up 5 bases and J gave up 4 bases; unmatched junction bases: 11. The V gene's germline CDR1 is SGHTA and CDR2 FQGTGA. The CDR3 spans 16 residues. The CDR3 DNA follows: TGTGCCAGCAGCCACCGCGCGGCTAGCGGTTACAATGAGCAGTTCTTC. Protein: CASSHRAASGYNEQFF.

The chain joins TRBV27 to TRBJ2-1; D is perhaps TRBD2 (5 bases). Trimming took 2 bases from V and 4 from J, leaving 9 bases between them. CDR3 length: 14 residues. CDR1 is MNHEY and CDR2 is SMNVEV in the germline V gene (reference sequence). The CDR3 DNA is TGTGCCAGCAGTTTACAGCGGCCTTACAATGAGCAGTTCTTC. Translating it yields CASSLQRPYNEQFF.